This TCR beta chain is drawn from a study of T cell responses to AZD1222 COVID-19 vaccine. Study results and caveats: Baseline serology detected seropositivity in only 5 to 7 AZD1222 recipients. Dominant at 160-218 and 743-854, vaccine-associated CD4 TCRs also spanned spike. Scientists sampled the repertoires only once the peak T cell response had passed.

Regarding this clone: Its target is unknown.

Clones were sequenced by immunoSEQ multiplex PCR, and TCRdb holds only the in-frame ones, with some missing. The repertoire holds 90,000 to 130,000 clones, about 90% seen once, with roughly 15% in the top ten. Germline assignment: CDR1 KGHDR and CDR2 SFDVKD. The length of the CDR3 is 14 residues. Trimming removed 3 bases at V and 9 bases at J, with 14 bases between. The chain is built from TRBV24-1 and TRBJ2-1; TRBD1 is a possible D gene (5 bases). The origin of this receptor is an adult who received the AZD1222 COVID-19 vaccine. Specimen: peripheral blood, collected 28 days after the second AZD1222 dose. The CDR3 reads CATSDQGGIGEQFF. Written as DNA, the CDR3 is TGTGCCACCAGTGATCAGGGTGGGATAGGTGAGCAGTTCTTC.